This TCR beta chain was sequenced during a study of Graves' ophthalmopathy and Graves' hyperthyroidism. There are many counts of this clonotype. Its specificity is not known. Lactation, pregnancy, uncontrolled infections and other autoimmune diseases were all grounds for excluding patients. Clinical symptoms, serum thyroxine, TRAb, thyroid ultrasound and orbital computed tomography determined diagnosis. Amplified material comprised TCR beta CDR3 regions derived from RNA transcripts. First-round RT-PCR employed HTBI primers, with a second-round multiplex PCR after it. TCRdb processed the multiplex PCR reads anew with MiXCR; each CDR3 protein has one entry. The data show some 410,000 distinct CDR3 sequences, with roughly 20% seen just once and approximately 3% held by the top ten. General study results and limits: Discrimination between ophthalmopathy and stable hyperthyroidism by a 13-signature model showed about 89% sensitivity and over 70% specificity. Blood also held most thyroid clonotypes expanded above 0.001 frequency.

V lost 3 bases and J 1 base, leaving 13 bases between the germline ends. CDR3 length equals 16 residues. The germline V gene has CDR1 ENHRY and CDR2 SYGVKD. This TCR derives from a woman between 18 and 30 years old with stable Graves' hyperthyroidism. The chain combines TRBV10-3 with TRBJ1-5; D not resolved. Specimen: peripheral blood. DNA of the CDR3: TGTGCCATCAGTGATGAGGGAGGGAAGAGCAATCAGCCCCAGCATTTT. Protein: CAISDEGGKSNQPQHF.